A single sample is the source of the 5 T cell receptor beta chains below, sequenced in a study of PD-L1 blockade in urothelial cancer (dated by TCRdb to 2016 to 2017). In light of the paper, this sample's time point label describes: peripheral blood 6 weeks after treatment start. Receptors were amplified or captured by the immunoSEQ multiplex PCR assay. TCRdb re-hosts the immuneACCESS table, in-frame sequences only. Its copies lack some clones; in the studies checked, an unresolved V gene accounts for under half of them, and the cause for the rest is not known. The sample has 45,000 to 55,000 clones on record, about 85% of them singletons. The top ten constitute more than 1.5% of the sample. The specimen was PBMCs, collected around atezolizumab (anti-PD-L1) treatment. The receptor source for this set is a man between 50 and 59 years old with urothelial cancer.

The rearrangement links TRBV7-8 to TRBJ1-5, with TRBD1 identical over 7 bases. This CDR3 comprises 15 residues. CDR1 SGHVS and CDR2 FQNEAQ come from the germline V gene. Trimming at V came to 5 bases and at J to 6 bases, leaving 10 bases not matched to a gene. CDR3 sequence (DNA): TGTGCCAGCAGCGGTGGACAGGCTCAGGGTCAGCCCCAGCATTTT. Encoded protein: CASSGGQAQGQPQHF.

The J gene is TRBJ1-1, the V gene TRBV6-5, with D possibly being TRBD1 (6 bases). CDR1 and CDR2 from the germline V gene are MNHEY and SVGAGI. The CDR3 is 15 amino acids. With 6 bases removed from V and 4 bases from J, the gap between germline ends came to 18 bases. This CDR3 is CASRSSGGGGTEAFF. The CDR3 region has the DNA TGTGCCAGCAGAAGCTCCGGGGGCGGGGGCACTGAAGCTTTCTTT.

The chain is built from TRBV18 and TRBJ2-1, with 10 bases matching TRBD2. Germline CDR1 and CDR2: KGHSH and LQKENI. The V and J ends lost 3 bases and 3 bases, in that order; junction bases with no gene match: 2. CDR3 length: 15 residues. As DNA, the CDR3 is TGTGCCAGCTCACCCGTAGCGGGAGGCTACAATGAGCAGTTCTTC. Encoded protein: CASSPVAGGYNEQFF. Combining the CDR3 with reference TRBV18 and TRBJ2-1 gives the whole variable domain NAGVMQNPRHLVRRRGQEARLRCSPMKGHSHVYWYRQLPEEGLKFMVYLQKENIIDESGMPKERFSAEFPKEGPSILRIQQVVRGDSAAYFCASSPVAGGYNEQFFGPGTRLTVL.

V and J are TRBV7-8 and TRBJ1-1; 7 positions match TRBD1. Germline-derived CDR1 and CDR2 are SGHVS and FQNEAQ. The CDR3 contains 15 residues. With V trimmed by 5 bases and J by 2 bases, 8 bases remained unmatched. CDR3 sequence reads: CASSQVRGSNTEAFF. As DNA, the CDR3 is TGTGCCAGCAGCCAGGTCAGGGGGTCAAACACTGAAGCTTTCTTT.

The gene calls are TRBV11-2 and TRBJ2-1; 9 bases are a match to TRBD2. Germline assignment: CDR1 SGHAT and CDR2 FQNNGV. Trimming removed 1 base from V and 4 bases from J; junction bases left unmatched: 8. This CDR3 has 17 residues. DNA of the CDR3: TGTGCCAGCAGCTTAGTTGGTAGCGGGGGATATTACAATGAGCAGTTCTTC. This encodes CASSLVGSGGYYNEQFF.